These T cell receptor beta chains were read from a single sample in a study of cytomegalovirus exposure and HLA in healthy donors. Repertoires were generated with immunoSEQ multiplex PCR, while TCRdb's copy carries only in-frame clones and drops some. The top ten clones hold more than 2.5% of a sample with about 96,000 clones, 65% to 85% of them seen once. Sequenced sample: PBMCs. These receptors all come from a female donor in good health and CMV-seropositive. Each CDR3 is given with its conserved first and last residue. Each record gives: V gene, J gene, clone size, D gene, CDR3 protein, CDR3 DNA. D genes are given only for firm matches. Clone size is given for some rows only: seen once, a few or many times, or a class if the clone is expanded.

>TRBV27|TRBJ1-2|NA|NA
CASSLTGTYGYTF
TGTGCCAGCAGCCTAACAGGGACCTATGGCTACACCTTC
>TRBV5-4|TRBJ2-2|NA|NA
CASSFIGGLNTGELFF
TGTGCCAGCAGCTTCATTGGCGGGCTGAACACCGGGGAGCTGTTTTTT
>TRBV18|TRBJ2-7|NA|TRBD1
CASSRRDRGRDEQYF
TGTGCCAGCTCACGACGGGACAGGGGCAGGGATGAGCAGTACTTC
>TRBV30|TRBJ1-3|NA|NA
CAWDLGGYAGNTIYF
TGTGCCTGGGACCTGGGGGGGTACGCTGGAAACACCATATATTTT
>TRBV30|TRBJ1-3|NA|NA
CAWGGAGRTGNTIYF
TGTGCCTGGGGGGGGGCAGGGAGAACTGGAAACACCATATATTTT
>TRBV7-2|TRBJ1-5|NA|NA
CASSLTQGYQPQHF
TGTGCCAGCAGCTTAACGCAGGGGTATCAGCCCCAGCATTTT
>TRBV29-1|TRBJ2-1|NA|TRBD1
CSVSSDRGRVVGYYEQFF
TGCAGCGTGTCCTCGGACAGGGGGCGAGTGGTCGGGTACTATGAGCAGTTCTTC
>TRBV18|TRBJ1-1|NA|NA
CASSNHWNTEAFF
TGTGCCAGCTCCAACCACTGGAACACTGAAGCTTTCTTT
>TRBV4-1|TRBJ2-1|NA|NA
CASSQDSRNAPPYNEQFF
TGCGCCAGCAGCCAAGATTCCAGAAACGCACCCCCCTACAATGAGCAGTTCTTC
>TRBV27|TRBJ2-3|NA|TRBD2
CASSSRLADTQYF
TGTGCCAGCAGTTCCCGACTAGCGGATACGCAGTATTTT
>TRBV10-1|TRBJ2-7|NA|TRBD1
CASSDTFGGTGGYEQYF
TGCGCCAGCAGTGATACATTCGGCGGGACAGGGGGATACGAGCAGTACTTC
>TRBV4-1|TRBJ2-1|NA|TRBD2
CASSQGEGLYNEQFF
TGCGCCAGCAGCCAAGGGGAGGGCCTGTACAATGAGCAGTTCTTC
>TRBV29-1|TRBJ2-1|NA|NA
CSVAFANEQFF
TGCAGCGTTGCTTTTGCGAATGAGCAGTTCTTC
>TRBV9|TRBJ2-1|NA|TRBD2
CASSGAGGPHNEQFF
TGTGCCAGCAGCGGGGCGGGGGGGCCACACAATGAGCAGTTCTTC
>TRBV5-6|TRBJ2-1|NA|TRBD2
CASSLAGVGHEQFF
TGTGCCAGCAGCTTAGCGGGAGTCGGCCATGAGCAGTTCTTC
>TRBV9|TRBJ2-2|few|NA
CASSKRPRAGELFF
TGTGCCAGCAGCAAGAGGCCCCGGGCCGGGGAGCTGTTTTTT
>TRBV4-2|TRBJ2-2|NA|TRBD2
CASSQLTSLEGGELFF
TGTGCCAGCAGCCAGTTGACTAGCCTCGAGGGCGGGGAGCTGTTTTTT
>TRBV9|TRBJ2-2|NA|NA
CASSPGTLRASGELFF
TGTGCCAGCAGCCCCGGTACCCTGCGGGCCTCCGGGGAGCTGTTTTTT
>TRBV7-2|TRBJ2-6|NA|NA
CASSLFGSGANVLTF
TGTGCCAGCAGCTTGTTCGGCTCTGGGGCCAACGTCCTGACTTTC
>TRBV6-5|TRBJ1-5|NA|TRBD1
CASRRGQNSNQPQHF
TGTGCCAGCAGACGGGGACAGAATAGCAATCAGCCCCAGCATTTT
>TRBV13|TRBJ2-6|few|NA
CASSHRVSSSGANVLTF
TGTGCCAGCAGTCACAGGGTCTCCAGCTCTGGGGCCAACGTCCTGACTTTC
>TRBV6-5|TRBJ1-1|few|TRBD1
CASSTPGQGNTEAFF
TGTGCCAGCAGTACACCGGGACAGGGGAACACTGAAGCTTTCTTT